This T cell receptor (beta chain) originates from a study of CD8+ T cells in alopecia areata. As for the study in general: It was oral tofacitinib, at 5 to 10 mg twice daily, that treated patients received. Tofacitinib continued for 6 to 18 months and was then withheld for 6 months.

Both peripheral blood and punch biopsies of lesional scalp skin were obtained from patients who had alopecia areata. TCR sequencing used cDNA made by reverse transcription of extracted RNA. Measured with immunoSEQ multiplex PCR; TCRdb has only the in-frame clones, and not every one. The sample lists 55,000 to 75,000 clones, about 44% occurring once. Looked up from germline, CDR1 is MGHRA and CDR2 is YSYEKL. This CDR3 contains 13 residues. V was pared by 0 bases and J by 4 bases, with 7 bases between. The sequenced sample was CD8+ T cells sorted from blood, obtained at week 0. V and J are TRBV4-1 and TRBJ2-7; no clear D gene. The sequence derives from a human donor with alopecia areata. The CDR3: CASSQEAWYEQYF. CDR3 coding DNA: TGCGCCAGCAGCCAAGAAGCTTGGTACGAGCAGTACTTC.